The rows below give T cell receptor beta chains drawn from one sample of a study of cytomegalovirus exposure and HLA in healthy donors. The method was immunoSEQ multiplex PCR; TCRdb's version includes in-frame clones alone and lacks a portion of them. The data contain around 210,000 clones, around 75% of them singletons. Sequenced input: PBMCs. The receptors originated from a male donor in good health and CMV-seropositive. The CDR3 runs from the conserved cysteine through the conserved F or W. D genes are given only for firm matches.

V gene	J gene	D gene	CDR3 protein
TRBV30	TRBJ2-7	-	CAWSERGYEQYF
TRBV9	TRBJ1-4	-	CASSVGQGTNEKLFF
TRBV5-1	TRBJ2-7	TRBD2	CASSLLTSGISSYEQYF
TRBV28	TRBJ2-6	-	CASSPPRSAGANVLTF
TRBV9	TRBJ2-2	TRBD2	CASSATGTSGGRPNTGELFF
TRBV5-8	-	-	CASSFRPILGYEQYF
TRBV30	TRBJ1-1	-	CAWRRRGSTANTEAFF
TRBV7-3	TRBJ2-2	-	CASSPEGGPDGELFF
TRBV29-1	TRBJ2-7	TRBD2	CSVSVTSGSYEQYF
TRBV5-1	TRBJ2-7	TRBD2	CASSLRLAGTYEQYF
TRBV18	TRBJ2-7	TRBD1	CASSPRTGGIDEQYF
TRBV2	TRBJ1-5	-	CASNDRNSNQPQHF
TRBV7-2	TRBJ2-7	-	CASSPLDEQYF
TRBV10-2	TRBJ2-5	-	CASSEWRGPHQETQYF
TRBV11-3	TRBJ2-5	-	CASSLRQGSQETQYF
TRBV6-5	TRBJ1-4	-	CASGYRERREKLFF
TRBV19	TRBJ2-5	TRBD2	CASSMISGSYQETQYF
TRBV7-9	TRBJ2-7	-	CSSSLSGGNEQYF
TRBV7-9	TRBJ2-7	-	CASSPWTAYSYEQYF
TRBV6-5	TRBJ2-1	TRBD1	CASRATGGSYNEQFF
TRBV9	TRBJ2-3	TRBD1	CASSSRGDRGADTQYF
TRBV7-8	TRBJ2-7	-	CASSLMGVSSGYEQYF
TRBV27	TRBJ2-5	-	CASSPGSDTRETQYF
TRBV2	TRBJ1-1	-	CASSEADTNTEAFF
TRBV11-3	TRBJ1-2	TRBD1	CASSSTGGYGYTF
TRBV7-2	TRBJ2-1	TRBD2	CASSLAPSGSPNEQFF
TRBV6-1	TRBJ1-5	-	CASSDRENQPQHF
TRBV27	TRBJ2-1	TRBD2	CASRSLAGGGNEQFF
TRBV18	TRBJ2-5	-	CASSPFGGIETQYF
TRBV5-4	TRBJ1-4	TRBD1	CASSLETGPAEKLFF
TRBV6-5	TRBJ1-2	-	CASSLGGGSAYTF
TRBV7-8	TRBJ1-5	-	CASSFTPRGGQPQHF
TRBV6-6	TRBJ1-2	-	CASRSVLGGYTF
TRBV6-1	TRBJ2-1	-	CASRTWGEAYNEQFF
TRBV9	TRBJ2-2	-	CASSPITSTGELFF
TRBV19	TRBJ1-2	TRBD1	CASSNRDRVFGYTF
TRBV4-2	TRBJ1-2	-	CASSRRGNYGYTF
TRBV4-3	TRBJ2-1	TRBD2	CASSSTSGPYNEQFF
TRBV10-3	-	TRBD1	CAIPGTEPYEQYF
TRBV30	TRBJ2-1	TRBD2	CAWNSVAGGRNEQFF
TRBV18	TRBJ2-1	-	CASSPNSYNEQFF
TRBV5-1	TRBJ1-6	-	CASSSLDSQTFPLHF
TRBV6-6	TRBJ2-1	-	CASSKGGGNNEQFF
TRBV7-2	TRBJ1-2	TRBD1	CASTLRRDRGQGGYTF